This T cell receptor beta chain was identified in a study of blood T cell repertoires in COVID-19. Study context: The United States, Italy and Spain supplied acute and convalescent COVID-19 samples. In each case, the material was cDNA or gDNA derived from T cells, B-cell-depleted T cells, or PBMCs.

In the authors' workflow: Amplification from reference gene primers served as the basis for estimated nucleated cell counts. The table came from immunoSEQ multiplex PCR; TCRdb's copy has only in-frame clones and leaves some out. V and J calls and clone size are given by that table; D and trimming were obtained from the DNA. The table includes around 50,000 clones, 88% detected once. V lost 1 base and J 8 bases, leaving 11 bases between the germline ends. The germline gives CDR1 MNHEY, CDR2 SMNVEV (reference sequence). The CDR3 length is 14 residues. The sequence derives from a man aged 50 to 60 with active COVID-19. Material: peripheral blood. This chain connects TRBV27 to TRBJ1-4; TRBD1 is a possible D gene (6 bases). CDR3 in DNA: TGTGCCAGCAGTTTATTGGGGGCCGGGGAAAAACTGTTTTTT. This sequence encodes CASSLLGAGEKLFF.